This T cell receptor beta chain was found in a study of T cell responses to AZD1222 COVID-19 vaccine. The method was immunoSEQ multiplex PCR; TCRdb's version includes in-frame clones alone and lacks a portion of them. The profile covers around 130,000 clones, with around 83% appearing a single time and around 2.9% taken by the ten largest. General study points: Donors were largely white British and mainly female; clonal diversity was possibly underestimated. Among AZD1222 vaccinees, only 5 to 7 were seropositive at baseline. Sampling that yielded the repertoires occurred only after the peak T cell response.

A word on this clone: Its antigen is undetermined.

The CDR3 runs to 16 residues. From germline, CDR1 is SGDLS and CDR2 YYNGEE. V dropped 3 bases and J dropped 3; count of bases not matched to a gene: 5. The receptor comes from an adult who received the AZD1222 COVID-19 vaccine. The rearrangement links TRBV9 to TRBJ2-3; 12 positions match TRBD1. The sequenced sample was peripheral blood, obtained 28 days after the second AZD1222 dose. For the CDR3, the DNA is TGTGCCAGCAGCGCCGGGACAGGGGGCATAACAGATACGCAGTATTTT. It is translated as CASSAGTGGITDTQYF.